Listed here is a single TCR beta chain. This entry belongs to a study of blood T cell repertoires in COVID-19. Turning to the study itself: COVID-19 samples from acute and convalescent phases originated in the United States, Italy and Spain. Sample material is recorded as cDNA or gDNA derived from T cells, B-cell-depleted T cells, or PBMCs.

The CDR3 loop spans 15 amino acids. CDR1 and CDR2 (germline): SGHVS, FQNEAQ. V lost 1 base and J lost 4; bases outside the gene matches: 3. How the authors handled the data: Amplification with reference gene primers provided the estimates of nucleated cell counts. Assay used: immunoSEQ multiplex PCR; TCRdb lists only in-frame clones, some missing. V, J and clone size are taken as reported in that table, and D and trimming were inferred from the DNA itself. In the table there are some 80,000 clones, about four fifths of which are singletons. Input material: peripheral blood. The origin of this receptor is a middle-aged woman with active or convalescent COVID-19. The chain couples TRBV7-8 to TRBJ1-4, with 7 bases lining up with TRBD1. For the CDR3, the DNA is TGTGCCAGCAGCTTAGGGGGACAGATTAATGAAAAACTGTTTTTT. It codes for CASSLGGQINEKLFF.